This T cell receptor (beta chain) was captured in a study of early T cells in non-severe SARS-CoV-2 infection. Study information: The authors sequenced bulk RNA from unsorted whole blood, leaving chains unpaired. Study-wide results and limits: Missing private and CD4 specificities, VDJdb matching favored anti-spike CD8 responses.

Each CDR3 protein is one row after TCRdb ran MiXCR on the 5' RACE reads. Of around 40,000 distinct CDR3 sequences listed, 11% are singletons. This clonotype was observed many times. Antigen: not known. The germline gives CDR1 SGHVS, CDR2 FNYEAQ. The CDR3 contains 15 residues. The V end was cut by 3 bases, the J end by 2 bases, with 14 bases between. This TCR derives from an adult who was a healthcare worker with PCR-confirmed SARS-CoV-2 infection or an uninfected control (not recorded which). Sequencing input: whole blood. The V gene is TRBV7-6, the J gene TRBJ2-7; tentatively, D is TRBD2 (6 bases). The CDR3 DNA reads as TGTGCCAGCAGCTTTGGTAGCGGTAGGGCCTACGAGCAGTACTTC. It is translated as CASSFGSGRAYEQYF.